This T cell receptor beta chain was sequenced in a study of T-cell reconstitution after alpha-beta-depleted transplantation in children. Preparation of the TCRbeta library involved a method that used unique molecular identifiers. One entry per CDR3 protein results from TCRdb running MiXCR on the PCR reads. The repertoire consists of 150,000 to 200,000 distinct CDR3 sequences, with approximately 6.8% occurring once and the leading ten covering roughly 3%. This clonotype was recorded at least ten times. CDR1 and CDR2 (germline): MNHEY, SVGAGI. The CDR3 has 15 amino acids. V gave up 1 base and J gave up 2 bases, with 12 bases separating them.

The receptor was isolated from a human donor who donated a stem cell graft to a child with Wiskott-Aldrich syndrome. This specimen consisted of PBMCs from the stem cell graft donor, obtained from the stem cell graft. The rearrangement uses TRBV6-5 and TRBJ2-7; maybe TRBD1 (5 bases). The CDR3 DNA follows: TGTGCCAGCAGTTACTTTCAGGGCGCTCCCTACGAGCAGTACTTC. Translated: CASSYFQGAPYEQYF.